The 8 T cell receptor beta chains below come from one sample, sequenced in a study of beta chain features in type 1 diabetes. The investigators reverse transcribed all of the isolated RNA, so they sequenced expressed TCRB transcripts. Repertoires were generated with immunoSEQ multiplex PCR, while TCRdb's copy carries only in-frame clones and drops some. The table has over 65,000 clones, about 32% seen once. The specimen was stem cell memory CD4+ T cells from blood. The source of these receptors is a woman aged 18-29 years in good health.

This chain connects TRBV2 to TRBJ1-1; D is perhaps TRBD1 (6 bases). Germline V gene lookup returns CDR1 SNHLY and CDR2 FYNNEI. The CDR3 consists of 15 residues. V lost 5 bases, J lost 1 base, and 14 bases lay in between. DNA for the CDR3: TGTGCCAGCAGTTGGGGGGGGGCGCGGAACACTGAAGCTTTCTTT. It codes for CASSWGGARNTEAFF.

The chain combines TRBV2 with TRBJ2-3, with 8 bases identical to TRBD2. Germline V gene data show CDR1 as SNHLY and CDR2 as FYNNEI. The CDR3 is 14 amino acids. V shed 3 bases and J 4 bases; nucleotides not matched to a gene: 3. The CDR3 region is CASSDGGAPDTQYF. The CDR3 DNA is TGTGCCAGCAGTGACGGGGGGGCCCCAGATACGCAGTATTTT.

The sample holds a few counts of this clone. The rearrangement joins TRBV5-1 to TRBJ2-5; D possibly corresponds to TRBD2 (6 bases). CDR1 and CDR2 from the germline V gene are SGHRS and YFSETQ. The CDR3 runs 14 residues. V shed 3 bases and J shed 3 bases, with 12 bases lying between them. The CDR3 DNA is TGCGCCAGCAGCTCAAACGGGGGAGAAGAGACCCAGTACTTC. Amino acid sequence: CASSSNGGEETQYF.

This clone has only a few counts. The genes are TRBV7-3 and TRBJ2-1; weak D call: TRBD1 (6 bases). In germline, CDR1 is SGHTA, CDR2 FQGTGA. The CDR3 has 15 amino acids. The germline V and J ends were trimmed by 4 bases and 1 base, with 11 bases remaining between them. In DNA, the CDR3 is TGTGCCAGCAGCTACGGCCAGGGGTCCTACAATGAGCAGTTCTTC. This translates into CASSYGQGSYNEQFF.

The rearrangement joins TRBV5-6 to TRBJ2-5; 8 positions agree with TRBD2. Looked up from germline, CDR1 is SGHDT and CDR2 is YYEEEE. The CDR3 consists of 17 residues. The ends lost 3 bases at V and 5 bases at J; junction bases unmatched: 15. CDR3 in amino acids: CASSSPGGGRIWETQYF. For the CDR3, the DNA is TGTGCCAGCAGCTCTCCCGGGGGGGGGCGCATCTGGGAGACCCAGTACTTC.

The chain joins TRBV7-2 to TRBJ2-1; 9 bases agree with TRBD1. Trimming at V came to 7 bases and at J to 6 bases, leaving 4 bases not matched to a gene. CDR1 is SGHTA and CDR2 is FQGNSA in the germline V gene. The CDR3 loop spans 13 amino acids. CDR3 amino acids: CASTADRGNEQFF. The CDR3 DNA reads TGTGCCAGCACCGCGGACAGGGGCAATGAGCAGTTCTTC.

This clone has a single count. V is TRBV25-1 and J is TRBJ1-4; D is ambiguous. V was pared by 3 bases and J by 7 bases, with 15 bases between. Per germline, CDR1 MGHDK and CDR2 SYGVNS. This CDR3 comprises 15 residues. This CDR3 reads CASSETTPGIEKLFF. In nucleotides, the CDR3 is TGTGCCAGCAGTGAGACCACCCCGGGTATTGAAAAACTGTTTTTT.

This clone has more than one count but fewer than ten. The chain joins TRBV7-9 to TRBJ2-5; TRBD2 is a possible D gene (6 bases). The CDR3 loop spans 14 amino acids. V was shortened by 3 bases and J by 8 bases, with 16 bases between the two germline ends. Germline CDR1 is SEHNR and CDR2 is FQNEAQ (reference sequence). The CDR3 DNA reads TGTGCCAGCAGCTTGGACGGGGGACCAACAACCCAGTACTTC. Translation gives CASSLDGGPTTQYF.